Each of the 14 T cell receptor beta chains below was sequenced from the same sample in a study of regulatory T cells in long-lasting Graves disease (dated by TCRdb to the early 2020s). The time point label, read with the paper, signifies: newly diagnosed GD, antithyroid drugs for less than 3 months. RNA was extracted from PBMCs in TRIzol for both TCR sequencing and RNA sequencing. The library was obtained by multiplex PCR. For sequencing, an Illumina HiSeq 4000 was employed. iRepertoire HTBI primers and Arm-PCR amplification of CDR3 regions were used to construct TCR beta libraries. TCRdb reran the public reads through fastp at Q25 and MiXCR, keeping productive beta chains. Every entry covers one CDR3 protein and lists the most common genes and DNA from its rows. Across this sample there are about 420,000 distinct CDR3 sequences, with less than 20% seen only once. Approximately 22% of the sample goes to the ten largest clones.

These data also featured in a second study, about T cells in Graves' hyperthyroidism and ophthalmopathy.

Specimen: peripheral blood mononuclear cells (PBMCs), collected at new diagnosis, from a patient treated with antithyroid drugs. These receptors were collected from a young woman with Graves disease. Donor details come from another sample of the same person, matched by shared clones.

This clonotype was seen a handful of times. J is TRBJ2-2 and V is TRBV5-4, with D possibly matching TRBD2 (6 bases). Per the germline V gene, CDR1 is SGHNT and CDR2 is YYREEE (reference sequence). This CDR3 spans 17 amino acids. V gave up 4 bases and J gave up 4 bases, with 20 bases separating them. CDR3 nucleotide sequence: TGTGCCAGCAGCGCACCTAGAGCGGGCAGGACCACCGGGGAGCTGTTTTTT. As protein: CASSAPRAGRTTGELFF.

This clonotype was counted only a few times. This chain links TRBV5-1 with TRBJ2-3; D gene ambiguous. CDR3 length: 13 amino acids. Looked up from germline, CDR1 is SGHRS and CDR2 is YFSETQ. V was clipped by 1 base and J by 5 bases, with 8 bases between them. The CDR3 protein is CASSLTSRDTQYF. The CDR3 DNA reads TGCGCCAGCAGCTTGACCTCTCGAGATACGCAGTATTTT.

CDR3 sequence: CASSPNPGQGWYGELFF. The CDR3 DNA reads TGTGCCAGCAGCCCCAACCCTGGACAGGGCTGGTACGGGGAGCTGTTTTTT. The genes are TRBV7-9 and TRBJ2-2; 8 bases agree with TRBD1. This CDR3 has 17 residues. V lost 5 bases to trimming and J lost 7 bases; unmatched junction nucleotides: 15. Germline V gene data show CDR1 as SEHNR and CDR2 as FQNEAQ (reference sequence).

There are a few counts of this clonotype. V and J are TRBV27 and TRBJ1-5, with 8 bases that match TRBD1. The V and J ends lost 5 bases and 2 bases, in that order; junction bases with no gene match: 8. The CDR3 contains 16 residues. Germline loops: CDR1 MNHEY, CDR2 SMNVEV (reference sequence). CDR3 coding DNA: TGTGCCAGCAGTAAATGGACAGGGTTGGGCAATCAGCCCCAGCATTTT. It specifies CASSKWTGLGNQPQHF.

At least ten counts were recorded for this clonotype. The chain links TRBV2 to TRBJ1-1, with a tentative D call TRBD1 (5 bases). The CDR3 has 15 residues. Germline lookup yields CDR1 SNHLY and CDR2 FYNNEI. Trimming cost V 10 bases and J 2 bases, with 20 bases left between them. Here the CDR3 reads CATTFSGGTNTEAFF. CDR3 DNA sequence: TGTGCCACCACGTTTTCCGGGGGAACAAACACTGAAGCTTTCTTT.

This clonotype occurred many times. The chain uses TRBV11-3 and TRBJ2-1; TRBD2 might be the D (5 bases). CDR3 length: 15 residues. From germline, CDR1 is SGHNT and CDR2 YENEEA. Trimming left V 5 bases short and J 1 base short, with 12 bases between. The CDR3, as DNA: TGTGCCAGCAGCCAGAGCGGAACTTCCTACAATGAGCAGTTCTTC. This translates into CASSQSGTSYNEQFF.

The J gene is TRBJ2-7, the V gene TRBV27, with 7 nucleotides matching TRBD1. This CDR3 contains 14 residues. CDR1 MNHEY and CDR2 SMNVEV come from the germline V gene (reference sequence). With V trimmed by 5 bases and J by 2 bases, 6 bases remained unmatched. CDR3 in amino acids: CASSPETGPYEQYF. The CDR3 DNA sequence: TGTGCCAGCAGTCCCGAGACAGGGCCCTACGAGCAGTACTTC.

This clonotype has a count of ten or more. J is TRBJ2-1 and V is TRBV7-9; 9 nucleotides agree with TRBD1. CDR1 SEHNR and CDR2 FQNEAQ come from the germline V gene (reference sequence). CDR3 length: 14 residues. V lost 3 bases, J lost 9 bases, and 6 bases stayed unmatched. The CDR3 sequence is CASSFPGQGTEQFF. CDR3 DNA: TGTGCCAGCAGCTTTCCGGGACAGGGAACTGAGCAGTTCTTC. The variable domain in full, with the rest retrieved from reference TRBV7-9 and TRBJ2-1, is DTGVSQNPRHKITKRGQNVTFRCDPISEHNRLYWYRQTLGQGPEFLTYFQNEAQLEKSRLLSDRFSAERPKGSFSTLEIQRTEQGDSAMYLCASSFPGQGTEQFFGPGTRLTVL.

This clonotype was detected many times. The chain recombines TRBV2 with TRBJ2-7; 14 bases line up with TRBD2. The V gene's germline CDR1 is SNHLY and CDR2 FYNNEI. Losses at the gene ends were 5 bases for V and 0 bases for J; bases not matched to a gene: 3. This CDR3 is built from 16 residues. DNA of the CDR3: TGTGCCAGCAGTCGGACTAGCGGGAGGCCCTCCTACGAGCAGTACTTC. Protein: CASSRTSGRPSYEQYF.

Only a few counts were recorded for this clonotype. The chain is built from TRBV5-1 and TRBJ2-7, with D possibly TRBD2 on 6 matching bases. Germline V CDR1 and CDR2: SGHRS, YFSETQ. The V end was cut by 4 bases, the J end by 0 bases, with 8 bases between. This CDR3 contains 13 residues. The CDR3 DNA follows: TGCGCCAGCAGCATGACTAGCTCCTACGAGCAGTACTTC. It translates to CASSMTSSYEQYF.

This clonotype was observed at least ten times. The chain uses TRBV20-1 and TRBJ2-7; D assignment may be TRBD1 or TRBD2 (5 bases each). Germline CDR1 reads DFQATT; CDR2 reads SNEGSKA (reference sequence). The V gene lost 3 bases and the J gene lost 4 bases, with 13 bases spanning the gap. The CDR3 runs to 13 residues. The CDR3, as DNA: TGCAGTGCTAGCCAACTTTGGGGGTACGAGCAGTACTTC. It specifies CSASQLWGYEQYF.

This clonotype was found many times. J is TRBJ2-1 and V is TRBV27; no definite D call. This CDR3 region has 14 residues. V gave up 2 bases and J gave up 8 bases, with 13 bases separating them. Germline V gives CDR1 MNHEY, CDR2 SMNVEV (reference sequence). This chain's CDR3 is CASSLLPSHYEQFF. The CDR3 DNA is TGTGCCAGCAGTTTACTTCCTTCACACTATGAGCAGTTCTTC.

This clonotype came up a few times. This chain joins TRBV28 and TRBJ2-1; 9 bases align to TRBD2. The CDR3 spans 14 residues. V lost 4 bases and J lost 8; bases outside the gene matches: 6. Germline CDR1 reads MDHEN; CDR2 reads SYDVKM. The CDR3 coding sequence is TGTGCCAGCAGTTCAGAGACTAGCGGAGATGAGCAGTTCTTC. This translates into CASSSETSGDEQFF.

The chain uses TRBV20-1 and TRBJ2-3, with 10 bases lining up with TRBD2. Germline loops: CDR1 DFQATT, CDR2 SNEGSKA (reference sequence). The CDR3 has 14 amino acids. With 4 bases clipped from V and 1 base from J, the junction kept 2 bases outside the gene matches. CDR3 in amino acids: CSATLAGGTDTQYF. DNA for the CDR3: TGCAGTGCTACCCTAGCGGGAGGCACAGATACGCAGTATTTT.